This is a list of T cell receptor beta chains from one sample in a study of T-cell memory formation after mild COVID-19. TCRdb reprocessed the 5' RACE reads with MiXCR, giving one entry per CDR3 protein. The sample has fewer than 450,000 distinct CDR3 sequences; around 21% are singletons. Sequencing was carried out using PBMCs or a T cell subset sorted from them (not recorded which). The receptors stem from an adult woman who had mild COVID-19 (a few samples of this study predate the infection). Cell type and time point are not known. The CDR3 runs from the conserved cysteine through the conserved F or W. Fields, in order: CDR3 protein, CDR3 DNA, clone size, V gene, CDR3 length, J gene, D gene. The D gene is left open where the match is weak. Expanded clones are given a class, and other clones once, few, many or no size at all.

CDR3 protein: CASSQDLLAGARPEQYF
CDR3 DNA: TGTGCCAGCAGCCAAGACCTGCTGGCGGGAGCTAGGCCCGAGCAGTACTTC
clone size: many
V gene: TRBV14
CDR3 length: 17
J gene: TRBJ2-7
D gene: TRBD2

CDR3 protein: CASSISGGDATNEKLFF
CDR3 DNA: TGTGCCAGTAGTATTTCTGGCGGTGACGCAACTAATGAAAAACTGTTTTTT
clone size: few
V gene: TRBV19
CDR3 length: 17
J gene: TRBJ1-4
D gene: .

CDR3 protein: CASSTHGGGHSTGELFF
CDR3 DNA: TGTGCCAGCAGCACTCATGGTGGGGGACACTCTACCGGGGAGCTGTTTTTT
clone size: .
V gene: TRBV9
CDR3 length: 17
J gene: TRBJ2-2
D gene: .

CDR3 protein: CASSYSKTVIYEQYF
CDR3 DNA: TGTGCCAGCAGTTACTCGAAAACGGTGATCTACGAGCAGTACTTC
clone size: .
V gene: TRBV6-5
CDR3 length: 15
J gene: TRBJ2-7
D gene: .

CDR3 protein: CASRPGLSQETQYF
CDR3 DNA: TGTGCCAGCAGGCCGGGACTATCCCAAGAGACCCAGTACTTC
clone size: .
V gene: TRBV2
CDR3 length: 14
J gene: TRBJ2-5
D gene: TRBD2

CDR3 protein: CASRGVRGGTEAFF
CDR3 DNA: TGTGCCAGCAGGGGGGTCAGGGGAGGCACTGAAGCTTTCTTT
clone size: few
V gene: TRBV6-1
CDR3 length: 14
J gene: TRBJ1-1
D gene: .

CDR3 protein: CSASYPGLTGELFF
CDR3 DNA: TGCAGTGCTAGTTACCCCGGACTAACCGGGGAGCTGTTTTTT
clone size: .
V gene: TRBV20-1
CDR3 length: 14
J gene: TRBJ2-2
D gene: .

CDR3 protein: CASSLLLVGGQGSEKLFF
CDR3 DNA: TGTGCCAGCAGCTTATTGTTGGTGGGTGGCCAGGGCTCTGAAAAACTGTTTTTT
clone size: few
V gene: TRBV7-2
CDR3 length: 18
J gene: TRBJ1-4
D gene: .

CDR3 protein: CASSLPQGARYEQYF
CDR3 DNA: TGTGCCAGCAGCTTACCACAGGGGGCGAGGTACGAGCAGTACTTC
clone size: .
V gene: TRBV11-3
CDR3 length: 15
J gene: TRBJ2-7
D gene: TRBD1

CDR3 protein: CASTKQGTDYNEQFF
CDR3 DNA: TGTGCCAGCACCAAGCAAGGGACTGACTACAATGAGCAGTTCTTC
clone size: .
V gene: TRBV2
CDR3 length: 15
J gene: TRBJ2-1
D gene: .

CDR3 protein: CASSGRPNYGYTF
CDR3 DNA: TGCGCCAGCAGCGGGAGGCCTAACTATGGCTACACCTTC
clone size: .
V gene: TRBV5-1
CDR3 length: 13
J gene: TRBJ1-2
D gene: .

CDR3 protein: CASSEGQITGELFF
CDR3 DNA: TGTGCCAGTAGCGAGGGACAGATCACCGGGGAGCTGTTTTTT
clone size: .
V gene: TRBV19
CDR3 length: 14
J gene: TRBJ2-2
D gene: TRBD1

CDR3 protein: CASSYNGGTEAFF
CDR3 DNA: TGTGCCAGCAGTTACAACGGGGGGACTGAAGCTTTCTTT
clone size: .
V gene: TRBV6-2/TRBV6-3
CDR3 length: 13
J gene: TRBJ1-1
D gene: .

CDR3 protein: CASSLRGRTSNEQFF
CDR3 DNA: TGTGCCAGCAGTCTTAGGGGGCGAACGTCCAATGAGCAGTTCTTC
clone size: .
V gene: TRBV6-2/TRBV6-3
CDR3 length: 15
J gene: TRBJ2-1
D gene: TRBD1

CDR3 protein: CAITEREGLSQYF
CDR3 DNA: TGTGCCATCACCGAACGAGAGGGACTATCGCAGTATTTT
clone size: .
V gene: TRBV10-3
CDR3 length: 13
J gene: TRBJ2-3
D gene: TRBD2

CDR3 protein: CASSLRDRGYEKLFF
CDR3 DNA: TGTGCCAGCAGCTTACGGGACAGGGGTTATGAAAAACTGTTTTTT
clone size: .
V gene: TRBV7-2
CDR3 length: 15
J gene: TRBJ1-4
D gene: TRBD1

CDR3 protein: CATQQGHEQYF
CDR3 DNA: TGTGCCACCCAACAGGGCCACGAGCAGTACTTC
clone size: many
V gene: TRBV24-1
CDR3 length: 11
J gene: TRBJ2-7
D gene: .

CDR3 protein: CASSEVGGQGKGF
CDR3 DNA: TGTGCCAGCAGTGAAGTCGGGGGACAGGGAAAGGGCTTC
clone size: .
V gene: TRBV6-1
CDR3 length: 13
J gene: TRBJ2-7
D gene: TRBD1

CDR3 protein: CASSDPGTTRYEQYF
CDR3 DNA: TGTGCCAGCAGTGACCCCGGGACTACCCGCTACGAGCAGTACTTC
clone size: .
V gene: TRBV6-1
CDR3 length: 15
J gene: TRBJ2-7
D gene: TRBD2

CDR3 protein: CASSLAGTAYEQYF
CDR3 DNA: TGCGCCAGCAGCTTGGCCGGGACGGCCTACGAGCAGTACTTC
clone size: few
V gene: TRBV5-1
CDR3 length: 14
J gene: TRBJ2-7
D gene: .

CDR3 protein: CATSRPLPGETQYF
CDR3 DNA: TGTGCCACCAGCAGACCCCTCCCGGGGGAGACCCAGTACTTC
clone size: few
V gene: TRBV15
CDR3 length: 14
J gene: TRBJ2-5
D gene: .

CDR3 protein: CASSSWTGSYNEQFF
CDR3 DNA: TGTGCCAGCAGTTCGTGGACAGGGTCCTACAATGAGCAGTTCTTC
clone size: many
V gene: TRBV6-2/TRBV6-3
CDR3 length: 15
J gene: TRBJ2-1
D gene: TRBD1

CDR3 protein: CSVLPGLAAFTDTQYF
CDR3 DNA: TGCAGCGTTTTACCGGGACTAGCGGCATTCACAGATACGCAGTATTTT
clone size: .
V gene: TRBV29-1
CDR3 length: 16
J gene: TRBJ2-3
D gene: TRBD2

CDR3 protein: CASSLGVSGELFF
CDR3 DNA: TGTGCCAGCAGCTTAGGGGTGTCCGGGGAGCTGTTTTTT
clone size: few
V gene: TRBV7-6
CDR3 length: 13
J gene: TRBJ2-2
D gene: .

CDR3 protein: CASSFRMNTEAFF
CDR3 DNA: TGTGCCAGCAGTTTCCGGATGAACACTGAAGCTTTCTTT
clone size: .
V gene: TRBV12-3/TRBV12-4
CDR3 length: 13
J gene: TRBJ1-1
D gene: .

CDR3 protein: CAIQPKDSSQQETQYF
CDR3 DNA: TGTGCCATCCAACCCAAAGATTCGTCCCAGCAAGAGACCCAGTACTTC
clone size: few
V gene: TRBV10-3
CDR3 length: 16
J gene: TRBJ2-5
D gene: .

CDR3 protein: CASSLGLGETQYF
CDR3 DNA: TGTGCCAGCAGCTTAGGATTAGGGGAGACCCAGTACTTC
clone size: few
V gene: TRBV5-6
CDR3 length: 13
J gene: TRBJ2-5
D gene: .

CDR3 protein: CASSATDYEQYF
CDR3 DNA: TGCGCCAGCAGTGCGACAGATTACGAGCAGTACTTC
clone size: .
V gene: TRBV5-1
CDR3 length: 12
J gene: TRBJ2-7
D gene: .

CDR3 protein: CASRGIQAPNLPDTQYF
CDR3 DNA: TGCGCCAGCAGGGGGATACAGGCGCCGAATCTCCCAGATACGCAGTATTTT
clone size: few
V gene: TRBV5-1
CDR3 length: 17
J gene: TRBJ2-3
D gene: .

CDR3 protein: CASSPRGQPQHF
CDR3 DNA: TGTGCCAGCTCACCCAGGGGGCAGCCCCAGCATTTT
clone size: few
V gene: TRBV18
CDR3 length: 12
J gene: TRBJ1-5
D gene: TRBD1

CDR3 protein: CAINAQGLGGYTF
CDR3 DNA: TGTGCCATCAACGCCCAGGGTTTAGGTGGCTACACCTTC
clone size: .
V gene: TRBV10-3
CDR3 length: 13
J gene: TRBJ1-2
D gene: .

CDR3 protein: CASSFYPQGLRTYNEQFF
CDR3 DNA: TGTGCCAGCAGTTTCTACCCCCAGGGTCTCAGGACGTACAATGAGCAGTTCTTC
clone size: few
V gene: TRBV12-3/TRBV12-4
CDR3 length: 18
J gene: TRBJ2-1
D gene: .

CDR3 protein: CASSLVDTSHLAKNIQYF
CDR3 DNA: TGTGCCAGCAGCTTAGTGGACACCTCCCATCTAGCCAAAAACATTCAGTACTTC
clone size: few
V gene: TRBV7-2
CDR3 length: 18
J gene: TRBJ2-4
D gene: .

CDR3 protein: CASSLGLANEQFF
CDR3 DNA: TGTGCCAGCAGTCTGGGACTAGCAAATGAGCAGTTCTTC
clone size: .
V gene: TRBV27
CDR3 length: 13
J gene: TRBJ2-1
D gene: TRBD2

CDR3 protein: CASSVGVHDYEQYF
CDR3 DNA: TGTGCCAGCAGTGTTGGGGTTCACGACTACGAGCAGTACTTC
clone size: .
V gene: TRBV6-1
CDR3 length: 14
J gene: TRBJ2-7
D gene: .

CDR3 protein: CATSDRVTGVGGELFF
CDR3 DNA: TGTGCCACCAGTGATCGGGTCACAGGCGTAGGCGGGGAGCTGTTTTTT
clone size: .
V gene: TRBV24-1
CDR3 length: 16
J gene: TRBJ2-2
D gene: .